Detailed here is one TCR beta chain. Its specificity is not known. A much larger clone lies one base from this, so it may be a read error. The CDR3 is made up of 14 amino acids. The V gene's germline CDR1 is SGHDN and CDR2 FVKESK. The germline V and J ends were trimmed by 10 bases and 1 base, with 13 bases remaining between them. The data originate from a study of human T cells and chemical hapten exposure. Sample time point: patch test 1, 2 weeks after DPC sensitization. As to treatment: therapeutic diphenylcyclopropenone sensitization with weekly scalp DPC. The library put unique molecular identifiers onto individual cDNA molecules. TCRdb reprocessed the RACE reads via MiXCR and lists one record per CDR3 protein. Of roughly 120,000 distinct CDR3 sequences listed, 9.5% to 13% are singletons. Study-level results: Since the donors had alopecia, their immune response may not be the same as that of healthy people. A positive correlation with patch test score was shown by PT1 expanded TCR counts.

The receptor comes from a woman between 50 and 59 years old with alopecia areata. Some clones in this sample may be carry-over from other donors' samples. The rearrangement joins TRBV14 to TRBJ2-2; D not resolved. Material: whole blood, obtained in connection with sensitization to the hapten diphenylcyclopropenone (DPC). CDR3 sequence reads: CANTRHMNTGELFF. The CDR3 nucleotides are TGTGCCAACACACGGCACATGAACACCGGGGAGCTGTTTTTT.